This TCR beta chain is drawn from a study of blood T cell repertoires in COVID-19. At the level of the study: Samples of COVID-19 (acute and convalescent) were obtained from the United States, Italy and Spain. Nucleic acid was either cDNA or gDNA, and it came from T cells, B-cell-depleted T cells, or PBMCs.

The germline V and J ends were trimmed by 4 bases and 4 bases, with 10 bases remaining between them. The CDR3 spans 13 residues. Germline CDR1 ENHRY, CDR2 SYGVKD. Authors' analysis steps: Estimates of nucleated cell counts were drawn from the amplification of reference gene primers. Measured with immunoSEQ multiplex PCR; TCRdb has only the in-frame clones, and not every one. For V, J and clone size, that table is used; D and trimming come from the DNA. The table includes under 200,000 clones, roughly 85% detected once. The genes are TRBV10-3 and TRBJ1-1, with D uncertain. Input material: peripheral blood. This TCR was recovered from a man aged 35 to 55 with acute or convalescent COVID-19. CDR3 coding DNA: TGTGCCATCAGTGGGTCCGAGGGCACTGAAGCTTTCTTT. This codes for CAISGSEGTEAFF.